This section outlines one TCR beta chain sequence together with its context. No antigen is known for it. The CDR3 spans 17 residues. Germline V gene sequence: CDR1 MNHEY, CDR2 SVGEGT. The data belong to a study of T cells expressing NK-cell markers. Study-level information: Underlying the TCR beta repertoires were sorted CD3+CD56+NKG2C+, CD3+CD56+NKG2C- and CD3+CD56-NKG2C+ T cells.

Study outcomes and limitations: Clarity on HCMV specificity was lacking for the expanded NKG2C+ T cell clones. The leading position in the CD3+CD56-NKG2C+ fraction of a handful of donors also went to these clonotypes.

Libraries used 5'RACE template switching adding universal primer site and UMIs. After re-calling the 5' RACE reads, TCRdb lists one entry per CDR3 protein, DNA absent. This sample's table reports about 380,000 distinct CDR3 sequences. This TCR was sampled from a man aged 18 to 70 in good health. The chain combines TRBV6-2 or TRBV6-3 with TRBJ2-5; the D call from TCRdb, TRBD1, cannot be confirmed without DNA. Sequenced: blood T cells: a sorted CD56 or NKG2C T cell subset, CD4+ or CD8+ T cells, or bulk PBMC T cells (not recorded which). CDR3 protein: CASSYSLSRGKKETQYF.